Listed below are T cell receptor beta chains from one sample, sequenced in a study of blood T cell repertoires in COVID-19. The table came from immunoSEQ multiplex PCR; TCRdb's copy has only in-frame clones and leaves some out. The table has about 310,000 clones, around 87% seen once. Sequencing input: peripheral blood. Receptors were obtained from a woman aged 50 to 60 who had recovered from COVID-19. The conserved cysteine and the conserved F or W are not part of the CDR3 here.

ASSVGSGVWHEQF	TRBV9	TRBJ2-1
ASSLRDRGVAYNEQF	TRBV27	TRBJ2-1
ASSSGYEQY	TRBV12-3/TRBV12-4	TRBJ2-7
ASSLGLRENEKLF	TRBV5-1	TRBJ1-4
ASRHRLAGVTDTQY	TRBV7-2	TRBJ2-3
ASSPSGTSGSSDTQY	TRBV4-2	TRBJ2-3
SVDQGDHEKLF	TRBV29-1	TRBJ1-4
ASSSFAGNTIY	TRBV12-3/TRBV12-4	TRBJ1-3
ASTPGTGSYEQF	TRBV3-1/TRBV3-2	TRBJ2-1
ASSSGQRSSYEQY	TRBV5-4	TRBJ2-7
ASSYGRDVGNTIY	TRBV6-5	TRBJ1-3
ASSQVRTEKRNYGYT	TRBV4-1	TRBJ1-2
ASSGGTGGGDEKLF	TRBV6-1	TRBJ1-4
ASSLEGEGAF	TRBV5-1	TRBJ1-1
ASSPNVGRGGETQY	TRBV4-3	TRBJ2-5
AWSVQGEQF	TRBV30	TRBJ2-1
ASRIQGLSQPQH	TRBV28	TRBJ1-5
ASTIRGRGGTQY	TRBV7-2	TRBJ2-3
ASSGDYEVSGELF	TRBV11-2	TRBJ2-2
ASSEGTLANTIY	TRBV6-1	TRBJ1-3
ASSSPLGINYGYT	TRBV28	TRBJ1-2
AWRTSVEQY	TRBV30	TRBJ2-7
ASSSAYEQY	TRBV28	TRBJ2-7
ASSWGQDYEQY	TRBV27	TRBJ2-7
ASSRLAGGYNEQF	TRBV2	TRBJ2-1
ASSLGLAGGQDEQF	TRBV5-1	TRBJ2-1
ASASGGRSDTQY	TRBV28	TRBJ2-3
ASSTPTVSGNTIY	TRBV5-4	TRBJ1-3
ASRAGATGELF	TRBV19	TRBJ2-2
ASSLLNEQF	TRBV6-6	TRBJ2-1
ASSLGLAGENEQY	TRBV7-2	TRBJ2-7
ASSRGLNTEAF	TRBV19	TRBJ1-1
ASSGSRVEQPQH	TRBV19	TRBJ1-5
ASSRGGREAF	TRBV3-1/TRBV3-2	TRBJ1-1
ASRLTTGTRYEQY	TRBV28	TRBJ2-7
ASSPQGVSEAF	TRBV28	TRBJ1-1
ASSSRGYGNTIY	TRBV27	TRBJ1-3